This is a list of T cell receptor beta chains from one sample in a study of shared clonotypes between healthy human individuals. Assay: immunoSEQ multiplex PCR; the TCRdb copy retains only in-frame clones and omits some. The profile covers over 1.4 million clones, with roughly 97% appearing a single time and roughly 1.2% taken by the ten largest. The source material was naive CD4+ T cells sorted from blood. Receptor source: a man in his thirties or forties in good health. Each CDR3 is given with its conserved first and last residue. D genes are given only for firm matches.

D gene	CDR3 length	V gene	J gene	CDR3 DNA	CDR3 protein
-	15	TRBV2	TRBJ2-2	TGTGCCAGCAGTGAAAATGCACGTAACACCGGGGAGCTGTTTTTT	CASSENARNTGELFF
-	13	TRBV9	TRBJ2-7	TGTGCCAGCAGCGTACACGGGCTGGGCGAGCAGTACTTC	CASSVHGLGEQYF
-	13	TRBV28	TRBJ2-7	TGTGCCAGCAGACATGGACCCTCCTACGAGCAGTACTTC	CASRHGPSYEQYF
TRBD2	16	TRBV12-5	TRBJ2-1	TGTGCTAGTGGTCCAGGGACTAGCGGGAGAATCGATGAGCAGTTCTTC	CASGPGTSGRIDEQFF
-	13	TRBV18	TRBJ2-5	TGTGCCAGCTCGATTAAGGGCCAAGAGACCCAGTACTTC	CASSIKGQETQYF
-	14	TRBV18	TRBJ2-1	TGTGCCAGCTCGAGGGAGATTACCTACAATGAGCAGTTCTTC	CASSREITYNEQFF
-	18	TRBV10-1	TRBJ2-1	TGCGCCAGCAGTGAGGTCGCCATGGGGGTCTCAGGCGGAGGTGAGCAGTTCTTC	CASSEVAMGVSGGGEQFF
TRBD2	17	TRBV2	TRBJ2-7	TGTGCCAGCAGTGAAGTTCTCCTAGCGGGAGGTCCATACGAGCAGTACTTC	CASSEVLLAGGPYEQYF
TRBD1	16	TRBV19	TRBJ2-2	TGTGCCAGTAGTACCCGAGGTCAGGGGGCGCCCGGGGAGCTGTTTTTT	CASSTRGQGAPGELFF
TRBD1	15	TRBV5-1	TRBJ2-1	TGCGCCAGCAAGTCCCAGGGGGCTACCTACAATGAGCAGTTCTTC	CASKSQGATYNEQFF
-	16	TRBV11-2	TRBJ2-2	TGTGCCAGCAGCTTATTAGGGCCAGCGAACACCGGGGAGCTGTTTTTT	CASSLLGPANTGELFF
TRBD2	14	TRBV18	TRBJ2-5	TGTGCCAGCTCACCACGGCGGGAGCAAGAGACCCAGTACTTC	CASSPRREQETQYF